Detailed here is one TCR beta chain. No antigen is known for it. This sample was taken from a study of CXCR3-negative and CXCR3-positive naive CD8 T cells. Overall study findings and caveats: CXCR3-negative naive cells had less hydrophobic TRB CDR3s than did CXCR3-positive naive cells.

In germline, CDR1 is SQVTM, CDR2 ANQGSEA. CDR3 size: 18 residues. The libraries of TRB cDNA were constructed through 5' RACE using UMI labels. TCRdb re-called the 5' RACE reads and gives one entry per CDR3 protein, without DNA. This sample's table has over 55,000 distinct CDR3 sequences. The clonotype originates from a human donor in good health. Some clones in this sample may be carry-over from other donors' samples. The sample consisted of naive CXCR3+ CD8+ T cells from blood. The sample's subset: CD45RO-CCR7+CD27+CD95- naive CD8+ T cells expressing CXCR3 (TNR3+). The chain carries TRBV29-1 and TRBJ2-1; lacking DNA, the TRBD2 call made by TCRdb goes unchecked. CDR3 residues: CSVVGALAGGLNYNEQFF.